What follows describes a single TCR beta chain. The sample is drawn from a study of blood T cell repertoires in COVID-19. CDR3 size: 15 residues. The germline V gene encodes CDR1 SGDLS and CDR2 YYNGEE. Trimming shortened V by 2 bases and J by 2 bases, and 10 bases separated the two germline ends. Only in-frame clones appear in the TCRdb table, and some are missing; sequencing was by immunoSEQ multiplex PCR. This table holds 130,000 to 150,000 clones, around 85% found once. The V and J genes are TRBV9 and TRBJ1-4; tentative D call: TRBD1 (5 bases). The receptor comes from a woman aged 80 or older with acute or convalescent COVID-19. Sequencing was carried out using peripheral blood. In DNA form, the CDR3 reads TGTGCCAGCAGCGTTTCACAGGCGACTAATGAAAAACTGTTTTTT. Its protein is CASSVSQATNEKLFF.